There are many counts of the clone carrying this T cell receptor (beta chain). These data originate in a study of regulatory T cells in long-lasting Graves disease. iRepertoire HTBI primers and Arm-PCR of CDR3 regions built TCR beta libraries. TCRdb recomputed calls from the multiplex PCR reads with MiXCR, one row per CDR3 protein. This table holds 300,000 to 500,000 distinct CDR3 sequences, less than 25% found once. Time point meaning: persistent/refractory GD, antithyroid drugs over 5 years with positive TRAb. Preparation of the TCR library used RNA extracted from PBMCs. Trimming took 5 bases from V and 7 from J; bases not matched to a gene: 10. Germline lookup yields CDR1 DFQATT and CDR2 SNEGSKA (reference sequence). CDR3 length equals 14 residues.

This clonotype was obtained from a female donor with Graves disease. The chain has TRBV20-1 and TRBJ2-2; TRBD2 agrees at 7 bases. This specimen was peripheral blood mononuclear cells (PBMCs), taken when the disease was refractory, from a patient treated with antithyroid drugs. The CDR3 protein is CSAFYGGLHGELFF. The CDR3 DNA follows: TGCAGTGCTTTTTACGGGGGGTTACACGGGGAGCTGTTTTTT.